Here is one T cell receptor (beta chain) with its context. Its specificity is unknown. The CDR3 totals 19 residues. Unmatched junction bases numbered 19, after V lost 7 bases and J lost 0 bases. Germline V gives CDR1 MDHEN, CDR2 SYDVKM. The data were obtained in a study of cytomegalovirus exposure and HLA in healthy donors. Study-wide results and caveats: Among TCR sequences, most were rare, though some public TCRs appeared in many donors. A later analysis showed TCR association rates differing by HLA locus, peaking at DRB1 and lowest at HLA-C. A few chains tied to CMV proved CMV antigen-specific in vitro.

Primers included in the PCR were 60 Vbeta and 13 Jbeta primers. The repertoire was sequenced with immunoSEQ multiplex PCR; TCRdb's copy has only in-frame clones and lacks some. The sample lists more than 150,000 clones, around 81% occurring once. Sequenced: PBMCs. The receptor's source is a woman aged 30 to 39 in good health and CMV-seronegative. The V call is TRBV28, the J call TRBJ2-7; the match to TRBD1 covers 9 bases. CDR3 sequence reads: CASIPGTGIRLYISYEQYF. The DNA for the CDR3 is TGTGCCAGCATACCGGGGACAGGGATAAGACTATATATCTCCTACGAGCAGTACTTC. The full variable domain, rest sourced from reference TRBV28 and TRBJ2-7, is DVKVTQSSRYLVKRTGEKVFLECVQDMDHENMFWYRQDPGLGLRLIYFSYDVKMKEKGDIPEGYSVSREKKERFSLILESASTNQTSMYLCASIPGTGIRLYISYEQYFGPGTRLTVT.